This T cell receptor beta chain comes out of a study of PD-L1 blockade in urothelial cancer. Germline CDR1 MNHEY, CDR2 SVGAGI. V lost 4 bases and J lost 7; bases outside the gene matches: 12. The CDR3 sequence is 16 residues long. This table comes from immunoSEQ multiplex PCR, and its TCRdb copy is limited to in-frame clones, with some not included. The table lists tens of thousands of clones, around 84% of them singletons. The chain links TRBV6-5 to TRBJ1-5, with 8 positions matching TRBD1. This specimen consisted of PBMCs, obtained around atezolizumab (anti-PD-L1) treatment. This clonotype was obtained from a man aged 45-65 years with urothelial cancer. CDR3 sequence (DNA): TGTGCCAGCAGTTCCGGGACAGGAACTATCGGGCAGCCCCAGCATTTT. Translated: CASSSGTGTIGQPQHF.